What follows is one T cell receptor (beta chain) and its context. This clone was seen more than once but under ten times. Its antigen remains undetermined. Base qualities are missing; no much larger clone stands one base away. The receptor library was made with the immunoSEQ multiplex PCR assay. To provide template for TCR sequencing, every sample had RNA extracted and reverse transcribed into cDNA. First-strand cDNA was synthesized using SuperScript III with a 2:1 mix of oligo-dT and random hexamers. Amplification bias was assessed with a synthetic immune receptor repertoire, and residual bias was removed computationally. As for the authors' bioinformatics: Raw reads were preprocessed for error removal, and CDR3 was defined according to IMGT conventions as running from the conserved cysteine to phenylalanine. Clonality was computed as 1 minus the Shannon entropy, with the entropy normalized by log2 of the number of productive unique TCRs. Scalp TCRbeta sequences were cross-referenced with sorted blood CD4 and CD8 repertoires so that the CD4 or CD8 identity of scalp clones could be inferred. The immuneACCESS repertoire file appears here via TCRdb, limited to in-frame rearrangements. These files lack a portion of the clones; in checked studies, under half of the deficit traces to unresolved V genes, and the cause of the others is not known. Clone size and V and J calls were adopted from that table, with D and trimming inferred from the DNA. This sample has about 130,000 clones in its table, and about 57% of those were observed once. 3.5% to 5% of the sample is held by the ten biggest clonotypes.

The time point label corresponds to: baseline before oral tofacitinib. Lesional scalp punch biopsies and peripheral blood were collected from alopecia areata patients. PBMCs were isolated by density centrifugation and stained for CD3, CD4 and CD8, and CD4+ and CD8+ T cells were sorted on a FACSAria. The entry originates in a study of CD8+ T cells in alopecia areata (dated by TCRdb to the late 2010s). Regarding the study in general: Treated patients were enrolled in an open-label pilot trial of oral tofacitinib at 5 to 10 mg twice daily for moderate-to-severe alopecia areata. Tofacitinib was given for 6 to 18 months, followed by 6 months of follow-up off drug to assess delayed response and recurrence. In both human patients and the C3H/HeJ mouse model, the study applied high-throughput TCRbeta sequencing to look at T cell clonal expansion in alopecia areata. Human TCRbeta sequencing covered scalp tissue and sorted CD4+ and CD8+ peripheral blood T cells from patchy and totalis/universalis alopecia areata patients and healthy controls. Biopsies were taken from tofacitinib-treated patients at baseline and again at 4 and 24 weeks into treatment, and several of those patients also had a later scalp biopsy. Clonality in the scalp was compared among normal scalp (n=4), patchy alopecia areata scalp (n=8), and alopecia totalis/universalis scalp (n=8). The RNA source kit depended on sample type: the PAXgene miRNA kit for fixed scalp, the miRNeasy kit for PBMCs, and the RNeasy kit for mouse skin. TCRbeta CDR3 regions were amplified by immunoSEQ multiplex PCR using 35 Vbeta forward and 13 Jbeta reverse primers.

The paper as a whole reports these results and caveats: Shared TCR sequences between patients were less evident than in mice, which may be partly attributable to HLA diversity in the patient population. Resident alphabeta T cells in normal human skin are also sequenced, complicating scalp TCR repertoire analysis, unlike mouse skin dominated by gammadelta T cells. Higher clonality and more expanded CD8+ clones were observed in lesional scalp than in normal scalp, particularly in alopecia totalis/universalis, a finding suggestive of antigenic drive.

Via the germline V gene, CDR1 is SQVTM and CDR2 ANQGSEA. Trimming removed 4 bases from V and 1 base from J, leaving 10 bases between the germline ends. Reading from cysteine to phenylalanine, the CDR3 counts 13 amino acids. The read is trimmed to its CDR3 DNA, 39 bases read in frame from base 1. The sequence was collected from a human donor with alopecia areata. The chain uses TRBV29-1 and TRBJ1-1, with the D gene not confidently named. The specimen comprised CD4+ T cells sorted from blood, sampled at week 0. The DNA is as follows: TGCAGCGTTGTCTTGGGCCGGAACACTGAAGCTTTCTTT. This codes for CSVVLGRNTEAFF.